A single sample is the source of the 13 T cell receptor beta chains below, sequenced in a study of T cells in Graves' hyperthyroidism and ophthalmopathy. Researchers took RNA transcripts and amplified the TCR beta CDR3 regions from them. The study used the HTBI primer set for a first-round RT-PCR of the TCR CDR3. TCRdb reanalysed the multiplex PCR reads using MiXCR and keeps one entry per CDR3 protein. The sample carries about 320,000 distinct CDR3 sequences, approximately 17% recorded once. Sequences were obtained from blood. These receptors were obtained from a young man with Graves' hyperthyroidism.

The sample holds many counts of this clonotype. V gene TRBV28 combines with J gene TRBJ2-1; 9 bases match TRBD1. J gave up 1 base and V 1 base, and 2 bases lay outside the gene matches. Germline V gene sequence: CDR1 MDHEN, CDR2 SYDVKM. CDR3 size: 16 residues. The chain's CDR3 is CASSLSGQGSYNEQFF. As DNA, the CDR3 is TGTGCCAGCAGTTTATCGGGACAGGGTTCCTACAATGAGCAGTTCTTC.

Ten or more counts support this clonotype. The chain couples TRBV6-5 to TRBJ2-7, with D perhaps TRBD1 (6 bases). Germline-derived CDR1 and CDR2 are MNHEY and SVGAGI. V was cut by 0 bases and J by 5 bases, with 14 bases left in between. The CDR3 is made up of 15 amino acids. CDR3 DNA: TGTGCCAGCAGTTACTCGATTACAGGGCGGAACGAGCAGTACTTC. Protein sequence: CASSYSITGRNEQYF.

This clonotype was seen more than once but under ten times. The chain joins TRBV5-1 to TRBJ2-2, with unresolved D. CDR1 SGHRS and CDR2 YFSETQ come from the germline V gene. Deletions cut 1 base from V and 0 bases from J, with 10 bases between. The CDR3 totals 16 residues. CDR3 in amino acids: CASSLFRRTNTGELFF. CDR3 sequence (DNA): TGCGCCAGCAGCTTGTTTAGACGAACGAACACCGGGGAGCTGTTTTTT.

The V and J genes are TRBV24-1 and TRBJ2-1, with D uncertain. Germline V gene lookup returns CDR1 KGHDR and CDR2 SFDVKD. Trimming pared 3 bases from V and 7 bases from J, leaving 6 bases between. The CDR3 sequence is 12 residues long. The CDR3 reads CATSDVINEQFF. Written as DNA, the CDR3 is TGTGCCACCAGTGATGTAATAAATGAGCAGTTCTTC.

Ten or more counts support this clonotype. The chain couples TRBV3-1 to TRBJ1-1; 8 nucleotides align to TRBD1. The CDR3 sequence is 15 residues long. The V and J ends lost 2 bases and 1 base, in that order; junction bases with no gene match: 3. Germline-derived CDR1 and CDR2 are LGHDT and YNNKEL (reference sequence). The CDR3 sequence: CASSQSGTGNTEAFF. In DNA form, the CDR3 reads TGTGCCAGCAGCCAATCCGGGACAGGGAACACTGAAGCTTTCTTT.

This clonotype was picked up many times. The chain has TRBV6-5 and TRBJ2-5; 8 bases agree with TRBD1. From germline, CDR1 is MNHEY and CDR2 SVGAGI. CDR3 length equals 14 residues. Trimming at V came to 1 base and at J to 9 bases, leaving 7 bases not matched to a gene. The CDR3 DNA follows: TGTGCCAGCAGTTACTACTCAGGGGGCGCAGCCCAGTACTTC. It codes for CASSYYSGGAAQYF.

The J gene is TRBJ1-5, the V gene TRBV6-1; D might be TRBD1 (5 bases). The germline V gene encodes CDR1 MNHNS and CDR2 SASEGT. Trimming removed 6 bases at V and 3 bases at J, with 12 bases between. The CDR3 consists of 14 residues. CDR3 in DNA: TGTGCCAGCAGATTCACAGGCTTCAATCAGCCCCAGCATTTT. Translation: CASRFTGFNQPQHF.

This clonotype was seen a handful of times. The chain is built from TRBV9 and TRBJ1-1; D not resolved. With 0 bases removed from V and 1 base from J, the gap between germline ends came to 4 bases. Looked up from germline, CDR1 is SGDLS and CDR2 is YYNGEE. CDR3 length: 13 residues. The DNA for the CDR3 is TGTGCCAGCAGCGTAGATGGGAACACTGAAGCTTTCTTT. It specifies CASSVDGNTEAFF.

The gene calls are TRBV7-9 and TRBJ2-1; 7 bases are a match to TRBD1. Germline CDR1 is SEHNR and CDR2 is FQNEAQ (reference sequence). The junction had 8 bases not matched to a gene; V was cut back by 7 bases and J by 5 bases. The CDR3 loop spans 14 amino acids. CDR3 protein: CASTRDSLHNEQFF. For the CDR3, the DNA is TGTGCCAGCACCCGGGACAGCCTACACAATGAGCAGTTCTTC.

This clonotype came up a few times. V usage is TRBV19 and J usage is TRBJ2-1; D uncertain. V gave up 7 bases and J gave up 9 bases, with 13 bases separating them. CDR1 LNHDA and CDR2 SQIVND come from the germline V gene (reference sequence). This CDR3 has 12 amino acids. CDR3 DNA: TGTGCCAGTACCTATGGAATCGGTGAGCAGTTCTTC. This gives the protein CASTYGIGEQFF.

This clonotype was counted many times. This sequence joins TRBV11-2 and TRBJ2-7; D not certain. The CDR3 contains 14 residues. Germline V lookup: CDR1 SGHAT, CDR2 FQNNGV. V lost 5 bases to trimming and J lost 0 bases, with 11 bases between them. CDR3: CASSPVVNSYEQYF. The DNA of the CDR3 is TGTGCCAGCAGCCCTGTTGTCAACTCCTACGAGCAGTACTTC.

This clonotype was detected ten times or more. The rearrangement joins TRBV7-9 to TRBJ2-1; D remains ambiguous. Germline-derived CDR1 and CDR2 are SEHNR and FQNEAQ (reference sequence). The CDR3 loop spans 13 amino acids. Trimming left V 5 bases short and J 7 bases short, with 12 bases between. Here the CDR3 reads CASSQSMQNEQFF. The CDR3 nucleotides are TGTGCCAGCAGCCAATCAATGCAGAATGAGCAGTTCTTC.

The table lists this clonotype with a few counts. The chain links TRBV10-3 to TRBJ2-2; possibly TRBD1 or TRBD2 for D (5 bases each). The CDR3 runs 13 residues. With 11 bases removed from V and 4 bases from J, the gap between germline ends came to 14 bases. CDR1 is ENHRY, CDR2 SYGVKD, per germline. CDR3 nucleotide sequence: TGTGCCCACGGTTCGGGACGCACCGGGGAGCTGTTTTTT. It translates to CAHGSGRTGELFF.